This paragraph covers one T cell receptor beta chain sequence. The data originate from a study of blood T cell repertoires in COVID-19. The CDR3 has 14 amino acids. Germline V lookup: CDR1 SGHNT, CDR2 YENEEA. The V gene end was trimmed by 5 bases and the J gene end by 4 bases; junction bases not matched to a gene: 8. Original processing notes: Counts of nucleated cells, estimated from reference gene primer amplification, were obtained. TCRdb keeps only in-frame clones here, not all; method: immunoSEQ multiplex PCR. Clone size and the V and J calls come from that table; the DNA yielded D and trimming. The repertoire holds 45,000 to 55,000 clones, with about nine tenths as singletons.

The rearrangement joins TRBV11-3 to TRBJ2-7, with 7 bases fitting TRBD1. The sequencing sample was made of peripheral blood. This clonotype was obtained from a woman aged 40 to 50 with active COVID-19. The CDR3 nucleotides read TGTGCCAGCAGCCTGGGGACAGCAAATTACGAGCAGTACTTC. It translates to CASSLGTANYEQYF. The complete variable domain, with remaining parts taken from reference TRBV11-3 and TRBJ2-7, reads EAGVVQSPRYKIIEKKQPVAFWCNPISGHNTLYWYLQNLGQGPELLIRYENEEAVDDSQLPKDRFSAERLKGVDSTLKIQPAELGDSAVYLCASSLGTANYEQYFGPGTRLTVT.